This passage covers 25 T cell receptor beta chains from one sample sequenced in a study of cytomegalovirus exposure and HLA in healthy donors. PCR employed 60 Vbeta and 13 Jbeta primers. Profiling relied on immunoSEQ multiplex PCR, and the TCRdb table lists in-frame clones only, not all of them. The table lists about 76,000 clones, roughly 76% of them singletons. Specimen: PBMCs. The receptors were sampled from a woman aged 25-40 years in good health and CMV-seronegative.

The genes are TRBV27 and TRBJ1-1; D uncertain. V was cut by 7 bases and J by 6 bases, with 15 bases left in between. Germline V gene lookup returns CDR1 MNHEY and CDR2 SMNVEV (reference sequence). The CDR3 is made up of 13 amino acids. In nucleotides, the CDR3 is TGTGCCAGCAAGTTACGACCAGGCGCTGAAGCTTTCTTT. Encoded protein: CASKLRPGAEAFF.

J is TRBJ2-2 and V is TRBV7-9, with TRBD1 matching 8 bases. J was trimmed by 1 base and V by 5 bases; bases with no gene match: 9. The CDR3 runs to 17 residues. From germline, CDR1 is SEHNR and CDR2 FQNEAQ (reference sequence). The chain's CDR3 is CASSRQWTGKNTGELFF. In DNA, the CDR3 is TGTGCCAGCAGCCGCCAGTGGACAGGGAAGAACACCGGGGAGCTGTTTTTT.

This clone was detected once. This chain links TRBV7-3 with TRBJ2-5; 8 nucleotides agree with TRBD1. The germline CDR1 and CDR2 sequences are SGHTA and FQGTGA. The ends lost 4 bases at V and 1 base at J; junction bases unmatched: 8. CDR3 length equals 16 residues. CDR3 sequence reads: CASSSQPGTGQETQYF. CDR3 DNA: TGTGCCAGCAGCTCCCAGCCGGGGACAGGCCAAGAGACCCAGTACTTC.

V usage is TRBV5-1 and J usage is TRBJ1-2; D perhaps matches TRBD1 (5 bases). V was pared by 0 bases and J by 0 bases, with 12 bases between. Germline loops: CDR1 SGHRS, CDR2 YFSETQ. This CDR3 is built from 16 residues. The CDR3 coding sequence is TGCGCCAGCAGCTTGGGACCCGGGGACTCTAACTATGGCTACACCTTC. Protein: CASSLGPGDSNYGYTF. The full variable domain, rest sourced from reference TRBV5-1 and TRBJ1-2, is KAGVTQTPRYLIKTRGQQVTLSCSPISGHRSVSWYQQTPGQGLQFLFEYFSETQRNKGNFPGRFSGRQFSNSRSEMNVSTLELGDSALYLCASSLGPGDSNYGYTFGSGTRLTVV.

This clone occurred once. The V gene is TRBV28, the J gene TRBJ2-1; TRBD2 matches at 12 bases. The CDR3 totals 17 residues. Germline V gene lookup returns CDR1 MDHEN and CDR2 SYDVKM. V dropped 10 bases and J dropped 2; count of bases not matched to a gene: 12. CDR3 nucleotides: TGTGCCATCCAGACTAGCGGGAGCTTAGTCCCCTACAATGAGCAGTTCTTC. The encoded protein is CAIQTSGSLVPYNEQFF.

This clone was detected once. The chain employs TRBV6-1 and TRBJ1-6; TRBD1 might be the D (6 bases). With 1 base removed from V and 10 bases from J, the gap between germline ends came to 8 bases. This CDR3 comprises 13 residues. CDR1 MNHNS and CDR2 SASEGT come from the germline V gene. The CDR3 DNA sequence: TGTGCCAGCAGTGAAGACAGGGACTCACCCCTCCACTTT. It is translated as CASSEDRDSPLHF.

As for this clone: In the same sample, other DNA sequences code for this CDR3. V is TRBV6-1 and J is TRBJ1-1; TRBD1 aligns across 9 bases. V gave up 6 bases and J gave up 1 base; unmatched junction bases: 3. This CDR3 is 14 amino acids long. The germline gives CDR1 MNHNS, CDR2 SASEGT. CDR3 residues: CASSEDRGNTEAFF. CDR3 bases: TGTGCCAGCAGCGAGGACAGGGGGAACACTGAAGCTTTCTTT.

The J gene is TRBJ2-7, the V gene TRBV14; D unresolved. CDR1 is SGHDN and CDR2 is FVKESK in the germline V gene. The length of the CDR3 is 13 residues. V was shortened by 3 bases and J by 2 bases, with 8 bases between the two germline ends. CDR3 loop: CASSHTTPYEQYF. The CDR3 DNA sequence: TGTGCCAGCAGCCATACTACCCCCTACGAGCAGTACTTC.

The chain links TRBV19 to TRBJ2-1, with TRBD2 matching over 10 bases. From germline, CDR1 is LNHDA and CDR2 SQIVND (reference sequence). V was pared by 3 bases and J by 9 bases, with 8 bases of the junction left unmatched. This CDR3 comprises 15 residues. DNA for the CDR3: TGTGCCAGTAGTATGGTAGCTAGCGGGAGTGCTGAGCAGTTCTTC. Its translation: CASSMVASGSAEQFF. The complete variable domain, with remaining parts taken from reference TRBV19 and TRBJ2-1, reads DGGITQSPKYLFRKEGQNVTLSCEQNLNHDAMYWYRQDPGQGLRLIYYSQIVNDFQKGDIAEGYSVSREKKESFPLTVTSAQKNPTAFYLCASSMVASGSAEQFFGPGTRLTVL.

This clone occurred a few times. CDR3 amino acids: CASSSRQFYEQYF. The CDR3 bases are TGTGCCAGCAGTTCCAGACAGTTCTACGAGCAGTACTTC. The chain has TRBV6-1 and TRBJ2-7; perhaps TRBD1 as D (5 bases). The CDR3 covers 13 residues. CDR1 and CDR2 (germline): MNHNS, SASEGT. V was pared by 5 bases and J by 3 bases, with 11 bases between.

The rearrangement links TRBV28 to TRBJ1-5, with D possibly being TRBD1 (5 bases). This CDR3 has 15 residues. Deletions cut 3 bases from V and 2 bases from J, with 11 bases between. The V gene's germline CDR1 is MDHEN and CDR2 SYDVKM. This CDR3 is CASSFLGGRNQPQHF. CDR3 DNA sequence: TGTGCCAGCAGTTTCCTGGGGGGTCGCAATCAGCCCCAGCATTTT. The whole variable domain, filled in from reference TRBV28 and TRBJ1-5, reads DVKVTQSSRYLVKRTGEKVFLECVQDMDHENMFWYRQDPGLGLRLIYFSYDVKMKEKGDIPEGYSVSREKKERFSLILESASTNQTSMYLCASSFLGGRNQPQHFGDGTRLSIL.

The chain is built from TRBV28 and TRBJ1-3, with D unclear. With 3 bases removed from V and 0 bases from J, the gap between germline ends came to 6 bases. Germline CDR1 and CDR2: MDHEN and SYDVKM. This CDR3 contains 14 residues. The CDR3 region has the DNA TGTGCCAGCAGTTTCGTCGTCTCTGGAAACACCATATATTTT. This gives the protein CASSFVVSGNTIYF.

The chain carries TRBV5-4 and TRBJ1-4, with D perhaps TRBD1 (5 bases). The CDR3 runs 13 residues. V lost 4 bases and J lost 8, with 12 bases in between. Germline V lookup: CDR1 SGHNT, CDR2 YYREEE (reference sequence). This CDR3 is CASSRTSREKLFF. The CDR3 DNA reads TGTGCCAGCAGCAGGACATCCCGCGAAAAACTGTTTTTT.

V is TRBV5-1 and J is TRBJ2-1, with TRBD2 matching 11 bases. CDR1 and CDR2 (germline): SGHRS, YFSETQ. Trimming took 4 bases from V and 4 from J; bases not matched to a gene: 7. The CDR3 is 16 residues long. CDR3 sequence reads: CASSGTSGSPYNEQFF. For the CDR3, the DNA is TGCGCCAGCAGCGGGACTAGCGGTTCGCCTTACAATGAGCAGTTCTTC.

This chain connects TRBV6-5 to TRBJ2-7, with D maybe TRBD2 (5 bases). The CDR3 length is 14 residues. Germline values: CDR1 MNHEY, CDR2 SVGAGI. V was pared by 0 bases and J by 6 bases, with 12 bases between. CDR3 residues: CASSYSASIVEQYF. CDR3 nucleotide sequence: TGTGCCAGCAGTTACTCGGCTAGCATCGTCGAGCAGTACTTC.

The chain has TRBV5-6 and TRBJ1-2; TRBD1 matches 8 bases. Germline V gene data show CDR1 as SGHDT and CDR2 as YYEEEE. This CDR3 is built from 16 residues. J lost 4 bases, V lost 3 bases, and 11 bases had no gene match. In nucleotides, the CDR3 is TGTGCCAGCAGCTCGACCCCCCGGACAGGGAGCTATGGCTACACCTTC. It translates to CASSSTPRTGSYGYTF.

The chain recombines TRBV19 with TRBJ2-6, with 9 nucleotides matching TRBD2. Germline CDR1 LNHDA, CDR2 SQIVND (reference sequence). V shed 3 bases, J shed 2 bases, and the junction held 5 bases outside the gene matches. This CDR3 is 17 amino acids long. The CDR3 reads CASSILASGTGANVLTF. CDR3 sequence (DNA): TGTGCCAGTAGTATCCTGGCTAGCGGGACTGGGGCCAACGTCCTGACTTTC.

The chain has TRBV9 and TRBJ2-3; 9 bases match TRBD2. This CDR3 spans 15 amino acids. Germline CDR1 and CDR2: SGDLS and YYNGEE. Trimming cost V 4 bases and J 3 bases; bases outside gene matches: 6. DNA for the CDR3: TGTGCCAGCAGCCTACCTACTAGCGGGACAGATACGCAGTATTTT. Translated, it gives CASSLPTSGTDTQYF.

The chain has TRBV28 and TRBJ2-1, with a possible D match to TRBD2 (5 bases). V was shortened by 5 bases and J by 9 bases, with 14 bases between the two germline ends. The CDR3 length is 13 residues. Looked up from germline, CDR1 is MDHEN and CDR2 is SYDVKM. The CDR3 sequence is CASSHGDSVEQFF. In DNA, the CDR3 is TGTGCCAGCAGTCACGGAGATAGCGTTGAGCAGTTCTTC.

For the CDR3, the DNA is TGTGCCAGCAGCTTAGAAAGGGGGAGGGTTTTAGATACGCAGTATTTT. Translation gives CASSLERGRVLDTQYF. The V gene is TRBV7-8, the J gene TRBJ2-3; D is perhaps TRBD2 (7 bases). CDR1 and CDR2 from the germline V gene are SGHVS and FQNEAQ. This CDR3 contains 16 residues. Trimming stripped 1 base from V and 5 bases from J, with 16 bases between.

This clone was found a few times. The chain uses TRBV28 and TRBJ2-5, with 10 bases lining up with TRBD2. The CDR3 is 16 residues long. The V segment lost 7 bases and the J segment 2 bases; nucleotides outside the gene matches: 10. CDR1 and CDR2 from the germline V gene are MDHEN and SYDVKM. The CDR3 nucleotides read TGTGCCAGCAAGACTAGCGGGTGGGGGCGGCAAGAGACCCAGTACTTC. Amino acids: CASKTSGWGRQETQYF.

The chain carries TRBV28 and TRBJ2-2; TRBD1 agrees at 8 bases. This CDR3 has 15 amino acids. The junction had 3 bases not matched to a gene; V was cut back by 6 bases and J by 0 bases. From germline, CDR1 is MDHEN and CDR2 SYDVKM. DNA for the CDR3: TGTGCCAGCAGGACGACAGGGGCGAACACCGGGGAGCTGTTTTTT. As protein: CASRTTGANTGELFF. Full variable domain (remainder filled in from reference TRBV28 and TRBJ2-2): DVKVTQSSRYLVKRTGEKVFLECVQDMDHENMFWYRQDPGLGLRLIYFSYDVKMKEKGDIPEGYSVSREKKERFSLILESASTNQTSMYLCASRTTGANTGELFFGEGSRLTVL.

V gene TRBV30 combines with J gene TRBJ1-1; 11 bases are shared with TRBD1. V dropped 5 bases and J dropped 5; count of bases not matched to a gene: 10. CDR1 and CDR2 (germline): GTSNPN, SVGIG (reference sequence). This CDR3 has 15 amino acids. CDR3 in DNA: TGTGCCTGGGACGGGACAGGGGGGCCGGGGACTGAAGCTTTCTTT. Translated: CAWDGTGGPGTEAFF.

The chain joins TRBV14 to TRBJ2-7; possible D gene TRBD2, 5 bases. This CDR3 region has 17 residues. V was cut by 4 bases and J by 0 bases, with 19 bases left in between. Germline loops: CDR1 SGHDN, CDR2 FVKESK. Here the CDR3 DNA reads TGTGCCAGCAGCCCCTCACGCCTCCGGGGATCCTCCTACGAGCAGTACTTC. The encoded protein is CASSPSRLRGSSYEQYF.

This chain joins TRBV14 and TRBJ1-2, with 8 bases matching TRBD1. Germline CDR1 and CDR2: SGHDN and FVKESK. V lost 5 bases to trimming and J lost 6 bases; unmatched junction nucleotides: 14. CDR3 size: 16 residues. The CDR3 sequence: CASSYRLGRGLNGYTF. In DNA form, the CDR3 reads TGTGCCAGCAGCTACAGATTGGGCAGGGGGCTTAATGGCTACACCTTC.